This TCR beta chain was retrieved from a study of monozygotic twins with inflammatory bowel disease. Overall study results and limits: T cell subtypes were not distinguishable in this analysis.

Comments on this clonotype: Its antigen is still unknown.

The length of the CDR3 is 12 residues. The germline V gene encodes CDR1 SEHNR and CDR2 FQNEAQ (reference sequence). UMIs that had a 6-nucleotide sample barcode were put in using template switching. No DNA is given; TCRdb re-called the 5' RACE reads and lists each CDR3 protein once. There are around 370,000 distinct CDR3 sequences in the sample, with 2% to 3% held by the top ten. Every donor provided one blood sample measuring less than 3 ml. Sequencing was done on a sample of blood. The V and J genes are TRBV7-9 and TRBJ1-1. The sequence was collected from a human donor with ulcerative colitis or Crohn's disease, or a healthy co-twin of an affected twin (not recorded which). The CDR3 is CASSSQGTEAFF.